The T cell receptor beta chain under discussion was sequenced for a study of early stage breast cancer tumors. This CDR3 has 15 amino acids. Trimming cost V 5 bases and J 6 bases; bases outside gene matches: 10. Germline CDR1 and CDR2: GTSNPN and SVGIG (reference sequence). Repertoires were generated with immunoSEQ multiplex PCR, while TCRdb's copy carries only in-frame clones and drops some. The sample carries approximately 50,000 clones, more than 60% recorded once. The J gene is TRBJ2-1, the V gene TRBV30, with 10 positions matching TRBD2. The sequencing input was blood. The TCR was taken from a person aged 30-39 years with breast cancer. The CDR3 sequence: CAWGVGLAFRNEQFF. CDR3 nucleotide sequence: TGTGCCTGGGGCGTGGGACTAGCGTTTCGCAATGAGCAGTTCTTC.